This T cell receptor beta chain was captured by sequencing in a study of breast tumors, draining lymph nodes, adjacent tissues. Regarding the study as a whole: Most tumor T cells seemingly derive from lymph node, then expand in tumor. Data only fit, rather than demonstrated, lymph node origin of most tumor T cells. Luminal-like breast cancer showed significantly higher tumor–nontumor repertoire similarity than basal-like.

Trimming left V 4 bases short and J 2 bases short, with 13 bases between. The CDR3 has 15 residues. Germline CDR1 MGHRA, CDR2 YSYEKL. Many counts were recorded for this clonotype. Its antigen is not known. TCRdb independently ran MiXCR on the multiplex PCR reads; one entry per CDR3 protein. The table lists about 47,000 distinct CDR3 sequences, 20% to 25% of them singletons. This sequence joins TRBV4-1 and TRBJ2-3; D is unresolved. The specimen sequenced was breast tumor tissue. The clonotype originates from a female donor with breast cancer. Some clones in this sample may be carry-over from other donors' samples. CDR3 DNA: TGCGCCAGCAGCCTAGGTATGGCCTACACAGATACGCAGTATTTT. Amino acids: CASSLGMAYTDTQYF.